This TCR beta chain was retrieved from a study of OX40 agonist ivuxolimab in advanced cancers. This CDR3 has 16 amino acids. The germline V gene encodes CDR1 MNHEY and CDR2 SMNVEV (reference sequence). V was clipped by 5 bases and J by 2 bases, with 16 bases between them. Sequencing used immunoSEQ multiplex PCR; TCRdb keeps in-frame clones, though not all of them. The data hold 40,000 or so clones, with about 89% observed a single time. This specimen was CD4+ or CD8+ T cells sorted from blood, taken in a trial of the OX40 agonist ivuxolimab. This receptor was obtained from an adult with an advanced solid tumor such as melanoma, head and neck, liver or kidney cancer. The V call is TRBV27, the J call TRBJ1-5; D may be TRBD1 (5 bases). This CDR3 reads CASSPYRGGGNQPQHF. The CDR3 DNA sequence: TGTGCCAGCAGTCCCTATCGGGGCGGGGGCAATCAGCCCCAGCATTTT.